One T cell receptor beta chain is described in this entry. Its antigen is not known. Some clones are missing from TCRdb's copy, which holds only in-frame ones; the method was immunoSEQ multiplex PCR. Of 85,000 to 120,000 clones in the sample, roughly nine tenths were seen once. These data originate in a study of T cell responses to AZD1222 COVID-19 vaccine. Study in general: Doses given second, at about 4 or about 12 weeks, were pooled.

With 4 bases removed from V and 1 base from J, the gap between germline ends came to 13 bases. Germline CDR1 is SGHAT and CDR2 is FQDESV (reference sequence). This CDR3 has 15 amino acids. Study results and limitations: Breadth and depth of Spike-specific TCRs rose after two AZD1222 doses. Most donors were white British, females outnumbered males, and clonal diversity was possibly underestimated. Targeting of unmutated variant regions was reportedly seen in nearly half of spike-specific TCRs.

The sample consisted of peripheral blood, taken on day 0 of AZD1222 vaccination. The chain uses TRBV11-1 and TRBJ1-1; tentatively, D is TRBD1 (6 bases). This TCR was sampled from an adult in good health. The CDR3 nucleotides read TGTGCCAGCAGCTCAAGACAGGACCCGAACACTGAAGCTTTCTTT. This encodes CASSSRQDPNTEAFF.